The 13 T cell receptor beta chains listed next were all sequenced from one sample in a study of blood T cell repertoires in COVID-19. Some clones are missing from TCRdb's copy, which holds only in-frame ones; the method was immunoSEQ multiplex PCR. The sample lists some 250,000 clones; around 87% were seen once. The sequenced sample was peripheral blood. The receptors come from an older woman with COVID-19, enrolled during active disease.

The rearrangement uses TRBV9 and TRBJ1-2, with TRBD1 matching 9 bases. This CDR3 is 14 amino acids long. J was trimmed by 6 bases and V by 3 bases; bases with no gene match: 6. CDR1 SGDLS and CDR2 YYNGEE come from the germline V gene. CDR3 nucleotide sequence: TGTGCCAGCAGCGCACGACAGGGGGGCCATGGCTACACCTTC. Amino acids: CASSARQGGHGYTF.

This chain uses TRBV9 with TRBJ1-3, with a possible D match to TRBD1 (5 bases). Trimming took off 0 bases at V and 0 bases at J, with 13 bases between the two ends. CDR1 SGDLS and CDR2 YYNGEE come from the germline V gene. This CDR3 contains 17 residues. The CDR3: CASSVASDSLSGNTIYF. DNA of the CDR3: TGTGCCAGCAGCGTAGCCTCCGACAGCCTCTCTGGAAACACCATATATTTT.

This chain connects TRBV19 to TRBJ1-1; TRBD1 agrees at 7 bases. The V gene end was trimmed by 4 bases and the J gene end by 5 bases; junction bases not matched to a gene: 10. CDR3 length: 15 residues. The germline gives CDR1 LNHDA, CDR2 SQIVND (reference sequence). As DNA, the CDR3 is TGTGCCAGTAGTAGACCCCAGGGGGTAGGGACTGAAGCTTTCTTT. Its translation: CASSRPQGVGTEAFF.

The chain uses TRBV5-4 and TRBJ2-7; TRBD1 agrees at 8 bases. V lost 4 bases, J lost 0 bases, and 9 bases stayed unmatched. The germline V gene encodes CDR1 SGHNT and CDR2 YYREEE (reference sequence). The CDR3 loop spans 16 amino acids. CDR3 region: CASSATRQGFSYEQYF. CDR3 coding DNA: TGTGCCAGCAGCGCTACTCGACAGGGGTTCTCCTACGAGCAGTACTTC.

The rearrangement uses TRBV19 and TRBJ1-2; D is uncertain. Germline V lookup: CDR1 LNHDA, CDR2 SQIVND (reference sequence). The CDR3 sequence is 15 residues long. Trimming took 3 bases from V and 4 from J, leaving 15 bases between them. In DNA, the CDR3 is TGTGCCAGTAGTATCTCCTGGGGAGCCACCTATGGCTACACCTTC. Translated: CASSISWGATYGYTF.

V and J are TRBV9 and TRBJ2-5, with D possibly being TRBD2 (5 bases). Between the trimmed V and J ends, which lost 4 bases and 5 bases, there was a span of 15 bases. Germline values: CDR1 SGDLS, CDR2 YYNGEE. The CDR3 loop spans 14 amino acids. For the CDR3, the DNA is TGTGCCAGCAGCCACGGTCGAGAGCGGGAGACCCAGTACTTC. Its protein product is CASSHGRERETQYF.

This chain uses TRBV15 with TRBJ2-7, with D uncertain. The CDR3 has 17 amino acids. CDR1 is LNHNV and CDR2 is YYDKDF in the germline V gene (reference sequence). The V gene lost 1 base and the J gene lost 2 bases, with 18 bases spanning the gap. CDR3 residues: CATSRVPGDARTYEQYF. CDR3 bases: TGTGCCACCAGCAGAGTGCCCGGAGATGCCCGAACCTACGAGCAGTACTTC.

This clone was observed once. The CDR3 coding sequence is TGTGCCTTAAAGCTACCAGGGGAGCTTCAGCCCCAGCATTTT. Protein product: CALKLPGELQPQHF. The rearrangement uses TRBV30 and TRBJ1-5, with D possibly being TRBD1 (6 bases). This CDR3 is 14 amino acids long. Germline-derived CDR1 and CDR2 are GTSNPN and SVGIG (reference sequence). V lost 7 bases to trimming and J lost 6 bases, with 19 bases between them.

The chain is built from TRBV4-1 and TRBJ2-3, with 9 bases matching TRBD1. Germline assignment: CDR1 MGHRA and CDR2 YSYEKL. The V gene end was trimmed by 0 bases and the J gene end by 5 bases; junction bases not matched to a gene: 15. The CDR3 has 19 amino acids. The CDR3 region is CASSQDPTPGTGSGDTQYF. In nucleotides, the CDR3 is TGCGCCAGCAGCCAAGACCCAACCCCCGGGACAGGGTCGGGAGATACGCAGTATTTT.

The CDR3 reads CASSLSPVGGYTF. The CDR3 DNA sequence: TGTGCCAGCAGTCTCAGTCCTGTCGGGGGCTACACCTTC. The chain couples TRBV28 to TRBJ1-2; unclear D gene. Trimming removed 5 bases from V and 8 bases from J, with 15 bases in between. The CDR3 totals 13 residues. Germline values: CDR1 MDHEN, CDR2 SYDVKM.

In DNA form, the CDR3 reads TGTGCCAGCCGTCCAGATAGCAATCAGCCCCAGCATTTT. Its protein is CASRPDSNQPQHF. This sequence joins TRBV2 and TRBJ1-5; D not certain. CDR1 is SNHLY and CDR2 is FYNNEI in the germline V gene. V was trimmed by 8 bases and J by 0 bases, leaving 8 bases between them. The CDR3 extends over 13 amino acids.

V and J are TRBV27 and TRBJ2-3, with 7 positions matching TRBD2. V gave up 3 bases and J gave up 2 bases; unmatched junction bases: 17. This CDR3 region has 19 residues. CDR1 is MNHEY, CDR2 SMNVEV, per germline (reference sequence). The CDR3, as DNA: TGTGCCAGCAGTTTTGAAACCCCCCTCATAGCGGGCCACACAGATACGCAGTATTTT. This translates into CASSFETPLIAGHTDTQYF.

The chain is built from TRBV6-4 and TRBJ2-3, with TRBD2 identical over 8 bases. The CDR3 runs 14 residues. The germline CDR1 and CDR2 sequences are MRHNA and SNTAGT. Trimming took 6 bases from V and 1 from J; bases not matched to a gene: 3. The CDR3 spells CASSQAGGTDTQYF. The DNA of the CDR3 is TGTGCCAGCAGCCAAGCGGGGGGCACAGATACGCAGTATTTT.